The source of this T cell receptor beta chain is a study of OX40 agonist ivuxolimab in advanced cancers. The V gene's germline CDR1 is SGHDN and CDR2 FVKESK. J lost 2 bases, V lost 3 bases, and 5 bases had no gene match. This CDR3 is built from 16 residues. Some clones are missing from TCRdb's copy, which holds only in-frame ones; the method was immunoSEQ multiplex PCR. The sample carries approximately 70,000 clones, 75% to 95% recorded once. General study results and limits: The study observed clonal expansion of CD4+ and CD8+ blood T cells by week 6 at 0.1 to 3.0 mg/kg.

As regards this clone: Its antigen is unidentified.

The genes are TRBV14 and TRBJ2-1; 9 bases map to TRBD1. The specimen comprised CD4+ or CD8+ T cells sorted from blood, sampled in a trial of the OX40 agonist ivuxolimab. The sequence was obtained from an adult with an advanced solid tumor such as melanoma, head and neck, liver or kidney cancer. CDR3: CASSHVDRGPYNEQFF. The CDR3 DNA reads TGTGCCAGCAGCCACGTGGACAGGGGTCCCTACAATGAGCAGTTCTTC.